A selection of T cell receptor beta chains follows, all from one sample in a study of T cells in Graves' hyperthyroidism and ophthalmopathy. TCRdb itself ran the multiplex PCR reads through MiXCR, one entry per CDR3 protein. The top ten clones hold about 13% of a sample with over 400,000 distinct CDR3 sequences, over 12% of them seen once. The sequencing input was blood. These TCRs come from a man between 18 and 35 years old with Graves' ophthalmopathy. The CDR3 runs from the conserved cysteine through the conserved F or W. Fields, in order: CDR3 length, V gene, J gene, clone size, D gene, CDR3 protein, CDR3 DNA. D genes are given only for firm matches. Part of the rows lack a size; the others show once, few, many or a class for expanded clones.

length: 15; V: TRBV13; J: TRBJ1-2; size: many; D: NA; CDR3: CASSSPDRAFYGYTF; DNA: TGTGCCAGCAGCTCCCCCGACCGAGCCTTCTATGGCTACACCTTC
length: 17; V: TRBV2; J: TRBJ2-2; size: many; D: TRBD2; CDR3: CASSGGLAGGPTGELFF; DNA: TGTGCCAGCAGTGGTGGTCTAGCGGGGGGGCCGACCGGGGAGCTGTTTTTT
length: 13; V: TRBV12-3/TRBV12-4; J: TRBJ1-1; size: many; D: TRBD1; CDR3: CASSPPGGPEAFF; DNA: TGTGCCAGCAGTCCACCAGGGGGTCCTGAAGCTTTCTTT
length: 14; V: TRBV30; J: TRBJ1-6; size: NA; D: NA; CDR3: CAWSVQANNSPLHF; DNA: TGTGCCTGGAGTGTACAAGCAAATAATTCACCCCTCCACTTT
length: 17; V: TRBV4-1; J: TRBJ2-7; size: few; D: TRBD2; CDR3: CASSQAPFTSGSIEQYF; DNA: TGCGCCAGCAGCCAAGCCCCGTTTACTAGCGGGAGTATCGAGCAGTACTTC
length: 13; V: TRBV6-1; J: TRBJ1-5; size: NA; D: TRBD1; CDR3: CATVGTDYQPQHF; DNA: TGTGCCACCGTGGGGACAGACTATCAGCCCCAGCATTTT
length: 19; V: TRBV15; J: TRBJ2-2; size: NA; D: NA; CDR3: CATSREPDRYQTNTGELFF; DNA: TGTGCCACCAGCAGAGAACCAGACAGGTATCAAACGAACACCGGGGAGCTGTTTTTT
length: 15; V: TRBV5-6; J: TRBJ2-7; size: many; D: NA; CDR3: CASSPDRTTSYEQYF; DNA: TGTGCCAGCAGTCCCGACAGGACTACCTCCTACGAGCAGTACTTC
length: 13; V: TRBV20-1; J: TRBJ2-1; size: many; D: TRBD2; CDR3: CSASGLAGNEQFF; DNA: TGCAGTGCTAGTGGACTAGCGGGTAATGAGCAGTTCTTC
length: 15; V: TRBV12-3/TRBV12-4; J: TRBJ2-7; size: many; D: NA; CDR3: CASSLRAGSSYEQYF; DNA: TGTGCCAGCAGTTTGAGGGCAGGAAGCTCCTACGAGCAGTACTTC
length: 19; V: TRBV4-2; J: TRBJ2-2; size: NA; D: TRBD2; CDR3: CASSPLAGLAGGRTGELFF; DNA: TGTGCCAGCAGCCCCCTCGCCGGACTAGCGGGGGGGCGCACCGGGGAGCTGTTTTTT
length: 14; V: TRBV19; J: TRBJ2-7; size: NA; D: NA; CDR3: CASSIKGLRYEQYF; DNA: TGTGCCAGTAGTATAAAGGGCCTCCGCTACGAGCAGTACTTC
length: 14; V: TRBV2; J: TRBJ2-7; size: many; D: NA; CDR3: CASSVSGSRYEQYF; DNA: TGTGCCAGCAGTGTTAGTGGGAGTCGGTACGAGCAGTACTTC
length: 14; V: TRBV7-9; J: TRBJ1-5; size: NA; D: NA; CDR3: CASSLAGMGQPQHF; DNA: TGTGCCAGCAGCTTAGCGGGCATGGGGCAGCCCCAGCATTTT
length: 17; V: TRBV18; J: TRBJ1-3; size: NA; D: NA; CDR3: CASSHSTSTPEENTIYF; DNA: TGTGCCAGCTCACACTCAACTTCGACACCGGAGGAAAACACCATATATTTT
length: 13; V: TRBV11-3; J: TRBJ2-3; size: NA; D: NA; CDR3: CASSEARAGTQYF; DNA: TGTGCCAGCAGTGAAGCGAGGGCAGGGACGCAGTATTTT
length: 17; V: TRBV20-1; J: TRBJ2-5; size: many; D: TRBD2; CDR3: CSARDIGGDGGGETQYF; DNA: TGCAGTGCTAGAGATATTGGTGGGGATGGCGGGGGGGAGACCCAGTACTTC
length: 16; V: TRBV30; J: TRBJ1-1; size: many; D: NA; CDR3: CAWSVLHSDGNTEAFF; DNA: TGTGCCTGGAGTGTACTACATTCGGACGGGAACACTGAAGCTTTCTTT
length: 15; V: TRBV6-5; J: TRBJ2-1; size: NA; D: NA; CDR3: CASMLAVSSYNGQFF; DNA: TGTGCCAGCATGTTAGCGGTGAGCTCCTACAATGGGCAGTTCTTC
length: 17; V: TRBV7-8; J: TRBJ2-7; size: many; D: TRBD2; CDR3: CASSLRPPAGLPYEQYF; DNA: TGTGCCAGCAGCTTACGTCCTCCCGCGGGACTACCCTACGAGCAGTACTTC
length: 15; V: TRBV11-3; J: TRBJ1-1; size: many; D: TRBD1; CDR3: CASSPQGGAGTEAFF; DNA: TGTGCCAGCAGCCCGCAGGGGGGGGCAGGCACTGAAGCTTTCTTT
length: 11; V: TRBV2; J: TRBJ2-5; size: many; D: NA; CDR3: CASSDTETQYF; DNA: TGTGCCAGCAGTGATACTGAGACCCAGTACTTC
length: 17; V: TRBV11-2; J: TRBJ2-1; size: many; D: TRBD1; CDR3: CASSLIRSRGQNNEQFF; DNA: TGTGCCAGCAGCTTAATTCGGTCTAGGGGACAGAACAATGAGCAGTTCTTC
length: 15; V: TRBV5-5; J: TRBJ1-2; size: many; D: NA; CDR3: CASSLEAHYNYGYTF; DNA: TGTGCCAGCAGCTTGGAGGCCCATTATAACTATGGCTACACCTTC
length: 12; V: TRBV3-1; J: TRBJ1-2; size: many; D: NA; CDR3: CASRGRTYGYTF; DNA: TGTGCCAGCAGGGGCCGAACATATGGCTACACCTTC
length: 12; V: TRBV19; J: TRBJ2-3; size: NA; D: NA; CDR3: CASSIGVDTQYF; DNA: TGTGCCAGTAGTATAGGAGTGGATACGCAGTATTTT
length: 14; V: TRBV4-1; J: TRBJ1-4; size: NA; D: NA; CDR3: CASSHFRVAEKLFF; DNA: TGCGCCAGCAGCCATTTCAGGGTTGCGGAAAAACTGTTTTTT
length: 15; V: TRBV6-5; J: TRBJ2-7; size: many; D: TRBD2; CDR3: CASSYSASGSYEQYF; DNA: TGTGCCAGCAGTTACTCGGCTAGCGGGAGTTACGAGCAGTACTTC
length: 15; V: TRBV6-1; J: TRBJ2-5; size: few; D: TRBD2; CDR3: CASTTGAGGLETQYF; DNA: TGTGCCAGCACCACCGGAGCGGGGGGGCTCGAGACCCAGTACTTC